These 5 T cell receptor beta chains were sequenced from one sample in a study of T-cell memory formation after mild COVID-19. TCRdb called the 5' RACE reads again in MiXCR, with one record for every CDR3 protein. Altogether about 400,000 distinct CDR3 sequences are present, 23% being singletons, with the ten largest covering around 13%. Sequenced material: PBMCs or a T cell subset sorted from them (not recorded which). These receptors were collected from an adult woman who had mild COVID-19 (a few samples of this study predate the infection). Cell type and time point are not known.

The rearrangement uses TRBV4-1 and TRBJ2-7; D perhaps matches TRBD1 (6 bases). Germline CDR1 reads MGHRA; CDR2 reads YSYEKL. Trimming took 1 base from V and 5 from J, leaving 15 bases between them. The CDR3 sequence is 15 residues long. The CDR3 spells CASSQGTGILHEQYF. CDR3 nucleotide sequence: TGCGCCAGCAGCCAAGGAACAGGGATCCTCCACGAGCAGTACTTC.

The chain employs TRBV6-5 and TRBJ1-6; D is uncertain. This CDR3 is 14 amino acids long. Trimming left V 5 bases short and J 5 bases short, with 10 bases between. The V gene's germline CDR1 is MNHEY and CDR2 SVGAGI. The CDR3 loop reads CASSPGYNNSPLHF. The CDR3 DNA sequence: TGTGCCAGCAGTCCCGGGTATAATAATTCACCCCTCCACTTT.

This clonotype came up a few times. The CDR3 is CASALSGRNYNEQFF. CDR3 nucleotide sequence: TGTGCCAGCGCGCTTTCGGGGCGCAATTACAATGAGCAGTTCTTC. V is TRBV11-3 and J is TRBJ2-1; D may be TRBD1 or TRBD2 (5 bases each). The CDR3 covers 15 residues. The germline V and J ends were trimmed by 8 bases and 4 bases, with 18 bases remaining between them. The germline gives CDR1 SGHNT, CDR2 YENEEA. The full variable domain, in which reference TRBV11-3 and TRBJ2-1 provide the parts outside the CDR3, is EAGVVQSPRYKIIEKKQPVAFWCNPISGHNTLYWYLQNLGQGPELLIRYENEEAVDDSQLPKDRFSAERLKGVDSTLKIQPAELGDSAVYLCASALSGRNYNEQFFGPGTRLTVL.

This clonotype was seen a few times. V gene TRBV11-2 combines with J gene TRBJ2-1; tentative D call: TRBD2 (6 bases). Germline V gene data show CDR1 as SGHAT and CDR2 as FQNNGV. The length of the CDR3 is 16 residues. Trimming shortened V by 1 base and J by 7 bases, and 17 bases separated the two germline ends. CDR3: CASSLGSGRGRNEQFF. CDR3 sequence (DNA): TGTGCCAGCAGCTTAGGTTCCGGGAGAGGGAGGAATGAGCAGTTCTTC. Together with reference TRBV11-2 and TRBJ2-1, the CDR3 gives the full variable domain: EAGVAQSPRYKIIEKRQSVAFWCNPISGHATLYWYQQILGQGPKLLIQFQNNGVVDDSQLPKDRFSAERLKGVDSTLKIQPAKLEDSAVYLCASSLGSGRGRNEQFFGPGTRLTVL.

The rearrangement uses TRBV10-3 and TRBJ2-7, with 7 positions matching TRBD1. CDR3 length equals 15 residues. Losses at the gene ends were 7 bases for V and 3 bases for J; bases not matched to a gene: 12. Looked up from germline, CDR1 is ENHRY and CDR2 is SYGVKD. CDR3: CAINPDRDRDYEQYF. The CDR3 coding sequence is TGTGCCATCAACCCAGACCGGGACAGAGACTACGAGCAGTACTTC.